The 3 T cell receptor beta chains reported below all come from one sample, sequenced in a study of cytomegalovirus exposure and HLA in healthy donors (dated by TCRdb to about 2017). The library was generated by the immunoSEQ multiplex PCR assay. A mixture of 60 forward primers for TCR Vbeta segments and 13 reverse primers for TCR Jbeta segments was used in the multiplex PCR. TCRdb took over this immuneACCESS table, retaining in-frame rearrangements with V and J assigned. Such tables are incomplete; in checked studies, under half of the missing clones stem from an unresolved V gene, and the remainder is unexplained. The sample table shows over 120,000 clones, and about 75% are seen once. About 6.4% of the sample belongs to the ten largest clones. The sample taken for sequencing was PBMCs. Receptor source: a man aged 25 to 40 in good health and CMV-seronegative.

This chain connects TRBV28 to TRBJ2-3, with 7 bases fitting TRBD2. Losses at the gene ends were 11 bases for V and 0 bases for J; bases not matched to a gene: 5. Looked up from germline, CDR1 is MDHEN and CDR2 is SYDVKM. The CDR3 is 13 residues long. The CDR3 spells CAAASGSTDTQYF. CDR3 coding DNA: TGTGCCGCGGCTAGCGGTAGCACAGATACGCAGTATTTT.

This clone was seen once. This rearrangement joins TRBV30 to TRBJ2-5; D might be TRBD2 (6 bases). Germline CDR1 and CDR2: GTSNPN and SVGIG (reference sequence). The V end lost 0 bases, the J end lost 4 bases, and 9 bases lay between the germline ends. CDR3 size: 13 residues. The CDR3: CAWSVLATETQYF. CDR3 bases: TGTGCCTGGAGTGTACTAGCTACAGAGACCCAGTACTTC.

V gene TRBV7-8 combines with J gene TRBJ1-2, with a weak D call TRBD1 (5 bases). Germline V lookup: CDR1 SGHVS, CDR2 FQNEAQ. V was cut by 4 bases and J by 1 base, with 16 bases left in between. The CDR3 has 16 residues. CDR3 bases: TGTGCCAGCAGCTCCGGACGACAGAGCTTTAACTATGGCTACACCTTC. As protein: CASSSGRQSFNYGYTF.